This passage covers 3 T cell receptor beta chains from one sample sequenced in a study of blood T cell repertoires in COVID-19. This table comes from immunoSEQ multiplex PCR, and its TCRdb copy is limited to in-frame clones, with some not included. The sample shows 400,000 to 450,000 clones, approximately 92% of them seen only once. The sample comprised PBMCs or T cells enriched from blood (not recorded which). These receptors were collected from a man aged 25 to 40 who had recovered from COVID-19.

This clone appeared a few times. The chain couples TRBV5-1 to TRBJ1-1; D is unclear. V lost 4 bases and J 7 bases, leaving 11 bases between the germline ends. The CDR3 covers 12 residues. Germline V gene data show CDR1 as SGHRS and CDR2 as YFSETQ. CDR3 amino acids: CASSKTADEAFF. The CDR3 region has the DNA TGCGCCAGCAGCAAAACTGCGGATGAAGCTTTCTTT.

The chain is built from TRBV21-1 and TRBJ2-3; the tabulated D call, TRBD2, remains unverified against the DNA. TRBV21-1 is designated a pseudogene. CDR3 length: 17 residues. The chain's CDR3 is CASSRGVLADRTDTQYF. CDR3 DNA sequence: TGTGCCAGCAGCAGGGGGGTGCTAGCGGATCGCACAGATACGCAGTATTTT.

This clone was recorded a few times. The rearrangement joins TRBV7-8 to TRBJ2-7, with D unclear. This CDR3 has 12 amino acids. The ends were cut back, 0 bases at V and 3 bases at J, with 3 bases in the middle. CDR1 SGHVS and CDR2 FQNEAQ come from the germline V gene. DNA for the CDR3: TGTGCCAGCAGCTTAGCCCGCTACGAGCAGTACTTC. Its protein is CASSLARYEQYF. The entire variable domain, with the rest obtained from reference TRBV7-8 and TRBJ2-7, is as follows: GAGVSQSPRYKVAKRGQDVALRCDPISGHVSLFWYQQALGQGPEFLTYFQNEAQLDKSGLPSDRFFAERPEGSVSTLKIQRTQQEDSAVYLCASSLARYEQYFGPGTRLTVT.